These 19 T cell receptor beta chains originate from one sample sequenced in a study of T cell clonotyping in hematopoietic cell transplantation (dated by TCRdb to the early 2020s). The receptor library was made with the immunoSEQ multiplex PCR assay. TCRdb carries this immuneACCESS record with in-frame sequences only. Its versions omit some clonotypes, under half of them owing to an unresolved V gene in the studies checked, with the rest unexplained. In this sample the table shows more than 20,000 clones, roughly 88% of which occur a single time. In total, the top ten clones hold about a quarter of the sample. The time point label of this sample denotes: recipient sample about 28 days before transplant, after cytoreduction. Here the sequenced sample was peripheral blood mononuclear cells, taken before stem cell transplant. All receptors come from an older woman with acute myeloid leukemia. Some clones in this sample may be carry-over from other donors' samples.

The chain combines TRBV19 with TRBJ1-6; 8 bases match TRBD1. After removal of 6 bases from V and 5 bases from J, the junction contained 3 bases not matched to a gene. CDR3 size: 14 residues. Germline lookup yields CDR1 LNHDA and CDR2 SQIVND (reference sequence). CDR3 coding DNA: TGTGCCAGTAGCCCGGGACAGGATAATTCACCCCTCCACTTT. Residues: CASSPGQDNSPLHF.

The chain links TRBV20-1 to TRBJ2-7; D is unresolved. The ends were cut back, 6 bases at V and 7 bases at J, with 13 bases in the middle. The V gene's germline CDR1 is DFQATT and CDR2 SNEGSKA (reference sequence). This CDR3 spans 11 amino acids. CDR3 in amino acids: CSAPRGREQYF. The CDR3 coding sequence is TGCAGTGCCCCGCGAGGTCGGGAGCAGTACTTC.

CDR3 loop: CASSDRDGGGYTF. Here the CDR3 DNA reads TGTGCCAGCAGCGACCGGGATGGGGGTGGCTACACCTTC. This chain joins TRBV6-5 and TRBJ1-2; tentatively, D is TRBD1 (5 bases). The CDR3 length is 13 residues. The germline V gene encodes CDR1 MNHEY and CDR2 SVGAGI. The ends were cut back, 6 bases at V and 7 bases at J, with 15 bases in the middle.

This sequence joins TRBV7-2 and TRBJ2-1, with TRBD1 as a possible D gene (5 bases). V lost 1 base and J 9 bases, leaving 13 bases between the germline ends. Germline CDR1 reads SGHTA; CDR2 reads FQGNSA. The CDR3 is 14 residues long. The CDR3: CASSLGGQGGEQFF. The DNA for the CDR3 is TGTGCCAGCAGCTTAGGGGGTCAGGGCGGTGAGCAGTTCTTC.

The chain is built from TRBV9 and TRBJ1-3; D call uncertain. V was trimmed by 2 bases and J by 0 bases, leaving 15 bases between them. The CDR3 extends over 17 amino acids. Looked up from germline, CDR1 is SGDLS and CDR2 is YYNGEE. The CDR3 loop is CASSVDIYPISGNTIYF. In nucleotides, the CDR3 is TGTGCCAGCAGCGTCGACATTTACCCAATCTCTGGAAACACCATATATTTT.

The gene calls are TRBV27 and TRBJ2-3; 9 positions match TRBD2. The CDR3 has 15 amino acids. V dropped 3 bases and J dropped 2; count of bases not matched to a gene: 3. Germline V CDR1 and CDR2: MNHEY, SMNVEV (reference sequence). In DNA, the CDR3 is TGTGCCAGCAGTTTGGCGGGGGGGGTCACAGATACGCAGTATTTT. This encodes CASSLAGGVTDTQYF.

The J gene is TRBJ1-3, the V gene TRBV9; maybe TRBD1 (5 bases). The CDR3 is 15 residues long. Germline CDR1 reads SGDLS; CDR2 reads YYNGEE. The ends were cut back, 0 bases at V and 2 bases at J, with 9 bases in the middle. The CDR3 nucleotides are TGTGCCAGCAGCGTAGCCGACAGTGCTGGAAACACCATATATTTT. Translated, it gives CASSVADSAGNTIYF.

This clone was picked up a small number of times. The CDR3 bases are TGTGCCAGCAGTGAATTTGTGGGACTGGGCACCGGGGAGCTGTTTTTT. Its protein is CASSEFVGLGTGELFF. The V call is TRBV2, the J call TRBJ2-2; possible D gene TRBD2, 6 bases. CDR1 is SNHLY, CDR2 FYNNEI, per germline. This CDR3 region has 16 residues. Trimming took 2 bases from V and 4 from J, leaving 14 bases between them.

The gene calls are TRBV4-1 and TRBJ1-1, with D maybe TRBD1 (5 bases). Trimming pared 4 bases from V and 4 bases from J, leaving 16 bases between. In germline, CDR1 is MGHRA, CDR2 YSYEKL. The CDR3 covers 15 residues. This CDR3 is CASSRGTGGGTEAFF. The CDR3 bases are TGCGCCAGCAGCCGTGGGACCGGAGGTGGCACTGAAGCTTTCTTT.

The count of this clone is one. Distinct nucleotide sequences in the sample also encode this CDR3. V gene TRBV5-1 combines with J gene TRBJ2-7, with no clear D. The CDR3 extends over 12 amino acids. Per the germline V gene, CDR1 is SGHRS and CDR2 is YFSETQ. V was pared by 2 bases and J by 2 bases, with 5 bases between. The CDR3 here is CASSLDAYEQYF. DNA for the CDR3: TGCGCCAGCAGCTTAGATGCCTACGAGCAGTACTTC.

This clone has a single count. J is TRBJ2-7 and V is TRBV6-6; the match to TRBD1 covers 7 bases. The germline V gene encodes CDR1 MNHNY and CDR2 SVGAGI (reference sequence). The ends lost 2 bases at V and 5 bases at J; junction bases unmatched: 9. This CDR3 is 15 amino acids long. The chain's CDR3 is CASSYRQGVRNEQYF. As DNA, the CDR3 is TGTGCCAGCAGTTACCGGCAGGGGGTGAGAAACGAGCAGTACTTC.

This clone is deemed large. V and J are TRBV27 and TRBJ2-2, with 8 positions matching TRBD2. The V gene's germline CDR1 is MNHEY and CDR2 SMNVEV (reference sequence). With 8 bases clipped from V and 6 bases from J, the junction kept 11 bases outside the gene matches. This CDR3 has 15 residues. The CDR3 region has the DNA TGTGCCAGCGGACCGGCGGGGGGAAGGGCCGGGGAGCTGTTTTTT. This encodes CASGPAGGRAGELFF.

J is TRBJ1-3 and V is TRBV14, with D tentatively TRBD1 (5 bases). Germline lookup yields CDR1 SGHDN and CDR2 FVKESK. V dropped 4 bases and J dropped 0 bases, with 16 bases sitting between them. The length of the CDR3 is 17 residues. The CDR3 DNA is TGTGCCAGCAGCCCCCCCCCGGGACCGATCTCTGGAAACACCATATATTTT. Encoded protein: CASSPPPGPISGNTIYF.

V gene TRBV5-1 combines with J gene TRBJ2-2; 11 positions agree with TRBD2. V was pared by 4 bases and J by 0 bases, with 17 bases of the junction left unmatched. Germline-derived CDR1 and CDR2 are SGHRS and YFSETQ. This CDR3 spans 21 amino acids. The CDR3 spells CASSPTYPTSGVIANTGELFF. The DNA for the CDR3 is TGCGCCAGCAGCCCGACCTACCCGACTAGCGGGGTTATCGCGAACACCGGGGAGCTGTTTTTT.

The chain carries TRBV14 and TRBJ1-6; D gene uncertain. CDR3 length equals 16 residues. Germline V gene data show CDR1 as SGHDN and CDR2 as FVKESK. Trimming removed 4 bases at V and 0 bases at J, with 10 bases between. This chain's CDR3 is CASSPTVGSYNSPLHF. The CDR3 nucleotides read TGTGCCAGCAGCCCAACCGTCGGCTCCTATAATTCACCCCTCCACTTT.

For the CDR3, the DNA is TGTGCCAGCAGCGTCGGGACAGGCTACACTGAAGCTTTCTTT. Its translation is CASSVGTGYTEAFF. J is TRBJ1-1 and V is TRBV7-2; TRBD1 agrees at 8 bases. This CDR3 has 14 residues. V shed 5 bases and J 3 bases; nucleotides not matched to a gene: 5. The germline gives CDR1 SGHTA, CDR2 FQGNSA.

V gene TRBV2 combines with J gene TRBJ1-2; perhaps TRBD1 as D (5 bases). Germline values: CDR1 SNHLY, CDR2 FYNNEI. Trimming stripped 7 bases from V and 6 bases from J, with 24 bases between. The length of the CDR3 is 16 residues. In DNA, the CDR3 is TGTGCCAGCAACCTCCGGGACGTCGGTATCTTTGATGGCTACACCTTC. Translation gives CASNLRDVGIFDGYTF.

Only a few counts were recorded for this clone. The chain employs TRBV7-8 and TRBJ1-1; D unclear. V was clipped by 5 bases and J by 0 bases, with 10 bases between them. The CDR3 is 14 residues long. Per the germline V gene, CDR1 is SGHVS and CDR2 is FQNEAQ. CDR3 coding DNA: TGTGCCAGCAGCACCAGACCGATGAACACTGAAGCTTTCTTT. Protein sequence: CASSTRPMNTEAFF.

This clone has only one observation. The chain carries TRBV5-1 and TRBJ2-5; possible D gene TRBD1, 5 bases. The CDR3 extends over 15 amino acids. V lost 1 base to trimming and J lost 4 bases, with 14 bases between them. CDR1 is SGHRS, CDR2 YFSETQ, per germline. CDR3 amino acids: CASSLSGTGTETQYF. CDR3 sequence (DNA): TGCGCCAGCAGCTTGAGTGGAACAGGTACAGAGACCCAGTACTTC.